These T cell receptor beta chains were read from a single sample in a study of shared clonotypes between healthy human individuals. TCRdb's copy holds only in-frame clones and misses some; the assay was immunoSEQ multiplex PCR. The table has roughly 500,000 clones, around 85% seen once. Source material: PBMCs. The receptor source for this set is a woman aged 35 to 49 in good health. Some clones in this sample may be carry-over from other donors' samples. Both conserved end residues are part of each CDR3. A D gene is named only where the DNA matches it firmly.

D: TRBD1
J: TRBJ1-5
length: 15
V: TRBV6-1
CDR3: CASSEERQGGQPQHF

D: .
J: TRBJ1-2
length: 14
V: TRBV30
CDR3: CAWSTQQGLYGYTF

D: .
J: TRBJ2-1
length: 16
V: TRBV5-6
CDR3: CASSLVGKVRSDEQFF

D: .
J: TRBJ2-1
length: 12
V: TRBV5-1
CDR3: CASSLRGNRQFF

D: .
J: TRBJ2-7
length: 13
V: TRBV6-6
CDR3: CASIYPGTYEQYF

D: .
J: TRBJ2-1
length: 15
V: TRBV7-2
CDR3: CATSEWGSSYNEQFF

D: .
J: TRBJ2-7
length: 16
V: TRBV19
CDR3: CASSMGLTAWTYEQYF

D: .
J: TRBJ2-2
length: 13
V: TRBV19
CDR3: CASSWRGAGELFF

D: .
J: TRBJ1-2
length: 14
V: TRBV21-1
CDR3: CASPFTAGADGYTF

D: .
J: TRBJ2-1
length: 22
V: TRBV21-1
CDR3: CASSLKHEGEGTSGRWYNEQFF

D: .
J: TRBJ2-7
length: 15
V: TRBV30
CDR3: CAWSVLGRATYEQYF

D: .
J: TRBJ1-2
length: 16
V: TRBV5-2
CDR3: CASKGGRERKTYGYTF

D: .
J: TRBJ1-2
length: 10
V: TRBV7-3
CDR3: CASSLRCRTF

D: TRBD2
J: TRBJ2-5
length: 14
V: TRBV7-3
CDR3: CASSLAGGAETQYF

D: TRBD1
J: TRBJ2-1
length: 17
V: TRBV10-3
CDR3: CAISESPGQGSYNEQFF

D: .
J: TRBJ2-5
length: 13
V: TRBV7-8
CDR3: CASSLNREETQYF

D: .
J: TRBJ2-4
length: 15
V: TRBV30
CDR3: CALHTQGPRVRKKYF

D: .
J: TRBJ2-5
length: 13
V: TRBV27
CDR3: CASNGLNKETQYF

D: .
J: TRBJ2-5
length: 11
V: TRBV27
CDR3: CASTEGETQYF

D: .
J: TRBJ2-7
length: 12
V: TRBV6-1
CDR3: CAGRSQGSEQYF

D: .
J: TRBJ2-7
length: 15
V: TRBV7-2
CDR3: CASSLVSGTSYEQYF

D: .
J: TRBJ2-1
length: 18
V: TRBV7-8
CDR3: CASSLGAGLRGAYNEQFF

D: .
J: TRBJ2-1
length: 12
V: TRBV15
CDR3: CATSRDLHEQFF

D: .
J: TRBJ2-2
length: 13
V: TRBV5-1
CDR3: CASSFANTGELFF

D: .
J: TRBJ2-7
length: 13
V: TRBV6-1
CDR3: CARKTPMDYEQYF

D: .
J: TRBJ2-1
length: 14
V: TRBV7-8
CDR3: CASSLDGMGYEQFF

D: .
J: TRBJ1-1
length: 16
V: TRBV5-1
CDR3: CASSREAVEAGTEAFF

D: TRBD2
J: TRBJ2-1
length: 16
V: TRBV6-1
CDR3: CASSEGLAGGNNEQFF

D: TRBD1
J: TRBJ2-7
length: 13
V: TRBV5-4
CDR3: CATLRDRTYEQYF

D: .
J: TRBJ2-7
length: 12
V: TRBV28
CDR3: CASTRYDYEQYF

D: .
J: TRBJ1-4
length: 16
V: TRBV4-3
CDR3: CASSQAPGTAGEKLFF

D: .
J: TRBJ2-7
length: 12
V: TRBV7-9
CDR3: CASSSTGPEQYF

D: .
J: TRBJ1-4
length: 15
V: TRBV30
CDR3: CAWNRPTGGLGGLFF

D: .
J: TRBJ2-2
length: 13
V: TRBV29-1
CDR3: CSVVRTNTGELFF

D: TRBD2
J: TRBJ2-1
length: 16
V: TRBV5-6
CDR3: CASSPGLAGVYNEQFF

D: TRBD1
J: TRBJ2-2
length: 15
V: TRBV5-1
CDR3: CASSPTGANTGELFF

D: TRBD2
J: TRBJ2-3
length: 17
V: TRBV4-1
CDR3: CASSHERLAAYGDTQYF

D: TRBD1
J: TRBJ1-4
length: 15
V: TRBV7-9
CDR3: CASSSLQGFNEKLFF

D: .
J: TRBJ1-1
length: 15
V: TRBV6-1
CDR3: CASSEALIGGTEAFF

D: .
J: TRBJ1-1
length: 13
V: TRBV4-1
CDR3: CASRPTVNTEAFF

D: .
J: TRBJ1-1
length: 14
V: TRBV5-1
CDR3: CASSGGQPNTEAFF

D: TRBD2
J: TRBJ2-5
length: 15
V: TRBV11-1
CDR3: CASSPQGLAEETQYF

D: TRBD1
J: TRBJ1-2
length: 12
V: TRBV10-3
CDR3: CAISFTGAGYTF

D: TRBD1
J: TRBJ1-1
length: 17
V: TRBV7-9
CDR3: CASSQDGGTGVYTEAFF

D: .
J: TRBJ2-1
length: 13
V: TRBV29-1
CDR3: CSVDDRTYNEQFF

D: .
J: TRBJ1-5
length: 15
V: TRBV19
CDR3: CASRVDRTSNQPQHF

D: TRBD2
J: TRBJ2-3
length: 14
V: TRBV5-1
CDR3: CASTSGRAADTQYF

D: .
J: TRBJ1-1
length: 13
V: TRBV5-1
CDR3: CASSFGANTEAFF

D: .
J: TRBJ1-2
length: 12
V: TRBV6-5
CDR3: CATIYRGYGYTF

D: TRBD1
J: TRBJ2-7
length: 13
V: TRBV30
CDR3: CAWRTGGSYEQYF